This T cell receptor (beta chain) was captured by sequencing in a study of cytomegalovirus exposure and HLA in healthy donors. Across the whole study: Some 91 million unique TCRs from HLA-typed donors were held in an early release of data.

The PCR was carried out with 60 Vbeta primers and 13 Jbeta primers. Produced via immunoSEQ multiplex PCR; TCRdb's table is partial and in-frame only. The table shows about 200,000 clones, with roughly 79% occurring only once. These donors counted as nominally healthy when sampled, but unrecorded immune exposures were likely. This clonotype was sampled from a man aged 30 to 45 in good health and CMV-seronegative. The sample consisted of PBMCs.

The DNA for the CDR3 is TGTGCCAGCAGCGTAGAGGTGGGAGGGTTAAAGGTCACAGATACGCAGTATTTT. It specifies CASSVEVGGLKVTDTQYF. The chain links TRBV9 to TRBJ2-3; 7 bases map to TRBD2. The CDR3 contains 18 residues. Trimming cost V 0 bases and J 2 bases; bases outside gene matches: 12. The germline V gene has CDR1 SGDLS and CDR2 YYNGEE.